Sequencing of this T cell receptor (beta chain) was carried out in a study of blood T cell repertoires in COVID-19. Germline-derived CDR1 and CDR2 are MNHEY and SVGEGT. Unmatched junction bases numbered 9, after V lost 8 bases and J lost 11 bases. This CDR3 comprises 13 residues. Only in-frame clones appear in the TCRdb table, and some are missing; sequencing was by immunoSEQ multiplex PCR. The table has fewer than 90,000 clones, roughly 80% seen once; the top ten hold roughly 4.2%. The receptor's source is a woman in her forties or fifties with acute or convalescent COVID-19. This chain links TRBV6-2 or TRBV6-3 with TRBJ1-6; the match to TRBD1 covers 7 bases. What was sequenced was peripheral blood. The CDR3, as DNA: TGTGCCAGCGGTTTCTACAGGGGCACACCCCTCCACTTT. It specifies CASGFYRGTPLHF.